The 24 T cell receptor beta chains presented below share a single source sample, sequenced in a study of blood T cell repertoires in COVID-19 (dated by TCRdb to about 2020). The library was prepared using the immunoSEQ multiplex PCR assay. TCRdb stores this immuneACCESS table with in-frame sequences only. Part of the clones is absent; in the studies checked, under half of the shortfall reflects unresolved V genes, and no reason is known for the rest. This sample is represented by nearly 200,000 clones; approximately 84% of them were singletons. 6.5% to 9.5% of the sample is held by the ten biggest clonotypes. The sequencing sample was made of PBMCs or T cells enriched from blood (not recorded which). All receptors derive from a middle-aged man who had recovered from COVID-19.

This chain links TRBV19 with TRBJ1-2; D unclear. V was cut by 4 bases and J by 1 base, with 13 bases left in between. CDR3 length: 15 residues. The V gene's germline CDR1 is LNHDA and CDR2 SQIVND (reference sequence). The CDR3, as DNA: TGTGCCAGTAGTAGGCAGGTGACAATTAACTATGGCTACACCTTC. This codes for CASSRQVTINYGYTF. Full variable domain (remainder filled in from reference TRBV19 and TRBJ1-2): DGGITQSPKYLFRKEGQNVTLSCEQNLNHDAMYWYRQDPGQGLRLIYYSQIVNDFQKGDIAEGYSVSREKKESFPLTVTSAQKNPTAFYLCASSRQVTINYGYTFGSGTRLTVV.

The CDR3 loop reads CASSLGGRDYGYTF. The CDR3, as DNA: TGTGCCAGCAGCTTGGGGGGCAGAGATTATGGCTACACCTTC. The chain has TRBV5-6 and TRBJ1-2; weak D call: TRBD1 (5 bases). Germline V gives CDR1 SGHDT, CDR2 YYEEEE. This CDR3 spans 14 amino acids. Trimming removed 0 bases from V and 5 bases from J, with 11 bases in between.

The table lists this clone with a few counts. The V gene is TRBV7-8, the J gene TRBJ1-1; D remains unclear. Germline CDR1 SGHVS, CDR2 FQNEAQ. The CDR3 extends over 13 amino acids. V lost 1 base, J lost 11 bases, and 14 bases lay in between. The CDR3 region is CASSLGSRGTAFF. CDR3 in DNA: TGTGCCAGCAGCTTAGGATCGCGGGGTACGGCTTTCTTT.

The rearrangement joins TRBV13 to TRBJ2-7; 12 bases match TRBD2. The V segment lost 4 bases and the J segment 4 bases; nucleotides outside the gene matches: 5. Germline-derived CDR1 and CDR2 are PRHDT and FYEKMQ (reference sequence). CDR3 length: 15 residues. The CDR3 spells CASSSSGGAFYEQYF. CDR3 sequence (DNA): TGTGCCAGCAGCTCTAGCGGGGGGGCATTTTACGAGCAGTACTTC.

The chain recombines TRBV27 with TRBJ1-6; D gene ambiguous. Germline V CDR1 and CDR2: MNHEY, SMNVEV (reference sequence). The ends were cut back, 5 bases at V and 2 bases at J, with 7 bases in the middle. The CDR3 runs 14 residues. CDR3 DNA: TGTGCCAGCAGTCGGGAGGCCTATAATTCACCCCTCCACTTT. Translating it yields CASSREAYNSPLHF.

The V gene is TRBV5-4, the J gene TRBJ1-2; 7 nucleotides align to TRBD1. The V and J ends lost 4 bases and 5 bases, in that order; junction bases with no gene match: 5. The CDR3 contains 13 residues. CDR1 is SGHNT, CDR2 YYREEE, per germline (reference sequence). The chain's CDR3 is CASSVTGEYGYTF. The CDR3 coding sequence is TGTGCCAGCAGCGTTACAGGGGAATATGGCTACACCTTC.

The V and J genes are TRBV10-3 and TRBJ1-1, with 11 bases matching TRBD1. The CDR3 covers 17 residues. Looked up from germline, CDR1 is ENHRY and CDR2 is SYGVKD. The J segment lost 4 bases and the V segment lost 6 bases, leaving 13 bases of the junction unmatched. CDR3 residues: CAISSPEADRGLTEAFF. Written as DNA, the CDR3 is TGTGCCATCAGCTCACCTGAGGCGGACAGGGGGCTCACTGAAGCTTTCTTT.

The gene calls are TRBV28 and TRBJ1-5; 7 nucleotides match TRBD1. CDR1 is MDHEN, CDR2 SYDVKM, per germline. Losses at the gene ends were 3 bases for V and 4 bases for J; bases not matched to a gene: 6. The CDR3 runs 15 residues. CDR3 sequence: CASSFDRVLNQPQHF. In nucleotides, the CDR3 is TGTGCCAGCAGTTTCGACAGGGTCTTAAATCAGCCCCAGCATTTT.

This clone has more than one count but fewer than ten. This rearrangement joins TRBV6-4 to TRBJ1-2; D not resolved. Germline CDR1 and CDR2: MRHNA and SNTAGT. The CDR3 consists of 14 residues. V was shortened by 0 bases and J by 4 bases, with 9 bases between the two germline ends. This CDR3 reads CASSDSARSYGYTF. In DNA, the CDR3 is TGTGCCAGCAGTGACTCGGCCCGATCCTATGGCTACACCTTC.

In its sample, this clone was seen a few times. This chain uses TRBV30 with TRBJ1-3, with 7 bases that match TRBD1. CDR1 GTSNPN and CDR2 SVGIG come from the germline V gene (reference sequence). V trimming: 3 bases; J trimming: 4 bases; junction bases outside the gene matches: 3. The CDR3 length is 13 residues. The CDR3 DNA follows: TGTGCCTGGAGGACAGGGTGGGGAAACACCATATATTTT. Its translation: CAWRTGWGNTIYF.

The CDR3 is CASSLAFGSGELFF. The DNA of the CDR3 is TGTGCCAGCAGCTTGGCTTTCGGTTCCGGGGAGCTGTTTTTT. This chain joins TRBV5-4 and TRBJ2-2; D is uncertain. Trimming stripped 0 bases from V and 6 bases from J, with 9 bases between. CDR3 size: 14 residues. Per the germline V gene, CDR1 is SGHNT and CDR2 is YYREEE (reference sequence).

The chain links TRBV11-2 to TRBJ1-2; D unclear. The CDR3 totals 15 residues. Trimming removed 0 bases at V and 8 bases at J, with 16 bases between. Per the germline V gene, CDR1 is SGHAT and CDR2 is FQNNGV. CDR3 DNA sequence: TGTGCCAGCAGCTTAGAGGCACGGCCAGGTACCGGCTACACCTTC. Amino acids: CASSLEARPGTGYTF. Filled out from reference TRBV11-2 and TRBJ1-2, the complete variable domain reads EAGVAQSPRYKIIEKRQSVAFWCNPISGHATLYWYQQILGQGPKLLIQFQNNGVVDDSQLPKDRFSAERLKGVDSTLKIQPAKLEDSAVYLCASSLEARPGTGYTFGSGTRLTVV.

The chain combines TRBV18 with TRBJ1-3, with D unclear. The CDR3 is 15 amino acids. The V end was cut by 3 bases, the J end by 4 bases, with 13 bases between. Germline V gene data show CDR1 as KGHSH and CDR2 as LQKENI. The DNA for the CDR3 is TGTGCCAGCTCACCGGCCGCAGGTCCGGGAAACACCATATATTTT. Protein sequence: CASSPAAGPGNTIYF.

The rearrangement links TRBV4-1 to TRBJ2-1; 10 bases agree with TRBD1. This CDR3 region has 16 residues. The V segment lost 4 bases and the J segment 8 bases; nucleotides outside the gene matches: 11. Germline lookup yields CDR1 MGHRA and CDR2 YSYEKL. The DNA of the CDR3 is TGCGCCAGCAGCCCGTCCCCGGGACAGGGGCCTCATGAGCAGTTCTTC. This gives the protein CASSPSPGQGPHEQFF.

The chain joins TRBV12-3 or TRBV12-4 to TRBJ2-2; tentatively, D is TRBD1 (5 bases). The length of the CDR3 is 13 residues. Trimming removed 7 bases from V and 1 base from J, with 7 bases in between. The CDR3 DNA reads as TGTGCCAGCATAACAGGGAACACCGGGGAGCTGTTTTTT. Translated: CASITGNTGELFF.

The chain uses TRBV6-2 or TRBV6-3 and TRBJ1-1, with D perhaps matching TRBD1 (6 bases). V dropped 0 bases and J dropped 5 bases, with 7 bases sitting between them. The CDR3 covers 13 residues. In germline, CDR1 is MNHEY, CDR2 SVGEGT. CDR3: CASSYSQGTEAFF. Written as DNA, the CDR3 is TGTGCCAGCAGTTACTCGCAGGGGACTGAAGCTTTCTTT.

This clone was seen a single time. The V and J genes are TRBV30 and TRBJ2-5, with TRBD2 identical over 11 bases. There are 13 residues in the CDR3. CDR1 is GTSNPN, CDR2 SVGIG, per germline (reference sequence). Germline trimming cut 8 bases from V and 5 bases from J; bases unmatched to any gene: 7. CDR3 sequence (DNA): TGTGCCAACGCAAGGACTAGCGGGGAGACCCAGTACTTC. Translating gives CANARTSGETQYF.

This chain uses TRBV24-1 with TRBJ1-2, with TRBD1 matching over 8 bases. The germline CDR1 and CDR2 sequences are KGHDR and SFDVKD. The CDR3 has 12 amino acids. Trimming took 9 bases from V and 4 from J; bases not matched to a gene: 3. The CDR3 coding sequence is TGTGCCACCGAGGACAGGGTCTATGGCTACACCTTC. Residues: CATEDRVYGYTF.

The chain couples TRBV18 to TRBJ1-5; D unclear. CDR3 length: 13 amino acids. V dropped 5 bases and J dropped 6 bases, with 11 bases sitting between them. Germline V gene sequence: CDR1 KGHSH, CDR2 LQKENI. The CDR3 here is CASSSTGIQPQHF. As DNA, the CDR3 is TGTGCCAGCTCATCGACGGGGATTCAGCCCCAGCATTTT.

This chain joins TRBV4-2 and TRBJ1-2; 8 nucleotides line up with TRBD1. This CDR3 is built from 14 residues. V was pared by 1 base and J by 6 bases, with 4 bases of the junction left unmatched. The germline gives CDR1 LGHNA, CDR2 YNFKEQ. CDR3 sequence: CASSQGTGMNGYTF. In DNA, the CDR3 is TGTGCCAGCAGCCAAGGGACAGGGATGAATGGCTACACCTTC.

This clone has more than one count but fewer than ten. J is TRBJ1-5 and V is TRBV19; 7 nucleotides align to TRBD1. The CDR3 extends over 15 amino acids. V lost 4 bases to trimming and J lost 3 bases; unmatched junction nucleotides: 6. Germline V CDR1 and CDR2: LNHDA, SQIVND (reference sequence). CDR3 region: CASSTSQGVNQPQHF. CDR3 in DNA: TGTGCCAGTAGTACTTCCCAGGGGGTCAATCAGCCCCAGCATTTT.

The chain carries TRBV9 and TRBJ2-5, with TRBD2 matching over 9 bases. With 0 bases clipped from V and 1 base from J, the junction kept 4 bases outside the gene matches. This CDR3 contains 16 residues. CDR1 SGDLS and CDR2 YYNGEE come from the germline V gene. This chain's CDR3 is CASSVGSGGPQETQYF. The CDR3, as DNA: TGTGCCAGCAGCGTAGGAAGCGGGGGGCCCCAAGAGACCCAGTACTTC.

The chain carries TRBV5-5 and TRBJ2-2; the D gene is possibly TRBD1 (5 bases). V shed 2 bases and J shed 1 base, with 9 bases lying between them. The CDR3 length is 15 residues. CDR1 and CDR2 from the germline V gene are SGHKS and YYEKEE (reference sequence). The CDR3 nucleotides are TGTGCCAGCAGCTTTTTCCAGGGGAACACCGGGGAGCTGTTTTTT. This encodes CASSFFQGNTGELFF.

The rearrangement links TRBV6-5 to TRBJ1-1; D call uncertain. The V gene's germline CDR1 is MNHEY and CDR2 SVGAGI. This CDR3 contains 14 residues. Between the trimmed V and J ends, which lost 6 bases and 6 bases, there was a span of 17 bases. This chain's CDR3 is CASSSFGGFAEAFF. In nucleotides, the CDR3 is TGTGCCAGCAGCTCCTTTGGAGGGTTTGCTGAAGCTTTCTTT.